These T cell receptor beta chains were read from a single sample in a study of blood T cell dynamics during melanoma immunotherapy. TCRdb's table, derived via immunoSEQ multiplex PCR, lists solely in-frame clones and lacks some. The sample holds several thousand clones, roughly 97% seen once. The sequencing here drew on effector memory CD8+ T cells from blood, taken from a patient treated with checkpoint blockade. These receptors were taken from a human donor with melanoma. Each CDR3 is given with its conserved first and last residue.

v_gene,CDR3aa
TRBV5-1,CASSLGDRGSNYGYTF
TRBV18,CASSPPGTGPYEQYF
TRBV7-6,CASSLVGESYEQYF
TRBV7-2,CASSRGRGLVSAEQYF
TRBV7-9,CASSPPTSGSLQETQYF
TRBV6-5,CASSYRDSLSGEQYF
TRBV27,CASSNPGVRTEAFF
TRBV15,CATSRAGGMNTEAFF
TRBV13,CASSSGTAYEQYF
TRBV10-3,CAISVPGLAGVDEQYF
TRBV29-1,CSVGSGEGSEQYF
TRBV5-6,CASSSGKQEDTGELFF
TRBV2,CASRGHPDSNQPQHF